This TCR beta chain stems from a study of T-cell reconstitution after alpha-beta-depleted transplantation in children (dated by TCRdb to 2016 to 2017). Regarding the study in general: Using TCR repertoire profiling, the study quantitatively followed how T-cell immune reconstitution unfolded in children after TCRalphabeta/CD19-depleted allogeneic hematopoietic cell transplantation.

The sample holds a few counts of this clonotype. It lacks a known antigen. Base qualities are missing; no much larger clone stands one base away. The germline V gene sets CDR1 to SGHRS and CDR2 to YFSETQ. V drops 4 bases and J drops 2 bases, leaving 11 bases in between. The CDR3 covers 14 residues, taking in both the cysteine and the phenylalanine. Only the CDR3 region is kept as DNA, spanning 42 bases read in frame from base 1. Library construction relied on PCR. Sequencing instrument: Illumina HiSeq 2500. TCR libraries were prepared with molecular barcoding, using unique molecular identifiers to normalize TCRbeta repertoire quantification. The public reads were run again by TCRdb, first through fastp at Q25 and then through MiXCR, and only productive beta chains were kept. Rows are unified per CDR3 protein, each entry keeping the most common DNA and genes. Here the sample has under 450,000 distinct CDR3 sequences; roughly 14% occur a single time. The ten biggest clones cover around 4.5% of the sample.

The TCR sequence derives from a human donor who donated a stem cell graft to a child with Fanconi anemia. Recombination connected TRBV5-1 to TRBJ2-3, with no reliable assignment of the D segment. The source material was PBMCs, sampled from the stem cell graft. The encoded CDR3 is CASSASQITDTQYF. The DNA is TGCGCCAGCAGCGCTTCCCAGATCACAGATACGCAGTATTTT. The full variable domain, completed from the reference TRBV5-1 and TRBJ2-3 proteins outside the CDR3, reads KAGVTQTPRYLIKTRGQQVTLSCSPISGHRSVSWYQQTPGQGLQFLFEYFSETQRNKGNFPGRFSGRQFSNSRSEMNVSTLELGDSALYLCASSASQITDTQYFGPGTRLTVL.